This TCR beta chain was documented in a study of cytomegalovirus exposure and HLA in healthy donors. Study-level background: HLA-typed donors were the source of some 85 million unique TCRs, which an early data release held.

This CDR3 has 16 residues. The V segment lost 7 bases and the J segment 0 bases; nucleotides outside the gene matches: 10. Germline CDR1 is MNHEY and CDR2 is SMNVEV (reference sequence). The PCR made use of 60 Vbeta and 13 Jbeta primers. Clones were read by immunoSEQ multiplex PCR, and TCRdb kept only the in-frame ones, dropping some. In the table there are some 130,000 clones, about 70% of which are singletons. The J gene is TRBJ2-7, the V gene TRBV27; TRBD2 agrees at 9 bases. The clonotype comes from a male donor in good health and CMV-seronegative. The sequenced sample consisted of PBMCs. CDR3 residues: CASNSFPTSGSYEQYF. The CDR3 DNA reads as TGTGCCAGCAACAGTTTCCCGACTAGCGGCTCCTACGAGCAGTACTTC.